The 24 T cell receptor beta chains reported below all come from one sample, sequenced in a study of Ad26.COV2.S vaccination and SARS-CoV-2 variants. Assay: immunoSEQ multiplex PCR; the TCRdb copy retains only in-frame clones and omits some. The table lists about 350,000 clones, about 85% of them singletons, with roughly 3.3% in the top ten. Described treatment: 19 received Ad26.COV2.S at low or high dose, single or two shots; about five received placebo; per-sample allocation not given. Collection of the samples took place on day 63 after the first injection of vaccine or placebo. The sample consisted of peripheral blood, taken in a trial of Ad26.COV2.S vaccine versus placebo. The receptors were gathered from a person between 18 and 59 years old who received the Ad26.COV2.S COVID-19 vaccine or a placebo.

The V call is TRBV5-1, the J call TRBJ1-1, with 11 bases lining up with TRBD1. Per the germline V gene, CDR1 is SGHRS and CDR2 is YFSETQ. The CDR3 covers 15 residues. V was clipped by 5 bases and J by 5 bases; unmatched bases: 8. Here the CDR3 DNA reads TGCGCCAGCAGACGGACAGGGGGCTGGGGGACTGAAGCTTTCTTT. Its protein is CASRRTGGWGTEAFF.

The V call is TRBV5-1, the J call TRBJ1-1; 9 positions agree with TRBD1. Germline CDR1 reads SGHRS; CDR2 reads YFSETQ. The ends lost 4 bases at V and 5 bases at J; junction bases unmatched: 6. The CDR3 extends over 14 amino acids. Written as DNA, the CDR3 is TGCGCCAGCAGCGCGACGACAGGGGGAACTGAAGCTTTCTTT. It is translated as CASSATTGGTEAFF.

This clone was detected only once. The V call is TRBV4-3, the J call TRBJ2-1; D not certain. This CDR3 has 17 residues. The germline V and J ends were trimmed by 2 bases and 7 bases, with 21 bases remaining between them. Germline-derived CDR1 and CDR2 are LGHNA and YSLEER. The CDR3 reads CASSQRFTNRLGNEQFF. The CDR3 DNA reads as TGCGCCAGCAGCCAACGATTTACGAACCGCCTGGGGAATGAGCAGTTCTTC.

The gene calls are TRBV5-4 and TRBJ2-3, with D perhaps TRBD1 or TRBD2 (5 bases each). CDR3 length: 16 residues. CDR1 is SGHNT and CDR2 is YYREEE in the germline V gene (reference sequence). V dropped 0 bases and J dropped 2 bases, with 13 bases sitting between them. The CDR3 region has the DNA TGTGCCAGCAGCTTGGCCCTGGCAGGGACCACAGATACGCAGTATTTT. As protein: CASSLALAGTTDTQYF.

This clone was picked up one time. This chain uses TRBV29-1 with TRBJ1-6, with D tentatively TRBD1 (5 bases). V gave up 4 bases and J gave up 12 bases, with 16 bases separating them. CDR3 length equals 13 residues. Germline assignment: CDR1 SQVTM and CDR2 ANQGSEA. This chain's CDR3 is CSVGEDGARPLHF. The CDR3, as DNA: TGCAGCGTTGGAGAGGACGGGGCACGACCCCTCCACTTT. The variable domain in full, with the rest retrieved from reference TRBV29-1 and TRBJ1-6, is SAVISQKPSRDICQRGTSLTIQCQVDSQVTMMFWYRQQPGQSLTLIATANQGSEATYESGFVIDKFPISRPNLTFSTLTVSNMSPEDSSIYLCSVGEDGARPLHFGNGTRLTVT.

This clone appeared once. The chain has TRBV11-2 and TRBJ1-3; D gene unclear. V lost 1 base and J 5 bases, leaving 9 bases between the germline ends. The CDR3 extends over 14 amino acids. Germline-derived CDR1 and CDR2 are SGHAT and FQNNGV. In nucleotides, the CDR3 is TGTGCCAGCAGCTTAGCGGGTTTTAGAAACACCATATATTTT. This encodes CASSLAGFRNTIYF.

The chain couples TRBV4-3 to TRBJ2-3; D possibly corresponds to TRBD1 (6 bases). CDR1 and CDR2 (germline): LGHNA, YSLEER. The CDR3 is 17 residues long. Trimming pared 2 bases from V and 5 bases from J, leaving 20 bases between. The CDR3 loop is CASSQTTGTLSGDTQYF. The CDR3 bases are TGCGCCAGCAGCCAAACCACCGGGACACTCTCTGGAGATACGCAGTATTTT.

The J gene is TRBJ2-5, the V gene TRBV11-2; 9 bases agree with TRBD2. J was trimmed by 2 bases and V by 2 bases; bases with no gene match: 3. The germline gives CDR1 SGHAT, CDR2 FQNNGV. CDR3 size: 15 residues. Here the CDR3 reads CASSLSAGGQETQYF. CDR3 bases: TGTGCCAGCAGCTTATCAGCGGGAGGACAAGAGACCCAGTACTTC. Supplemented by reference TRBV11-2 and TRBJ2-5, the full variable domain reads EAGVAQSPRYKIIEKRQSVAFWCNPISGHATLYWYQQILGQGPKLLIQFQNNGVVDDSQLPKDRFSAERLKGVDSTLKIQPAKLEDSAVYLCASSLSAGGQETQYFGPGTRLLVL.

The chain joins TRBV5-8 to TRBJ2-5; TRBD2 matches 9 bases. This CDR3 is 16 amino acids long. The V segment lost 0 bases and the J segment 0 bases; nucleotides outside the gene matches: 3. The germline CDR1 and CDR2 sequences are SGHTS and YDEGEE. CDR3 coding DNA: TGTGCCAGCAGCTTGGAGGGACTAGCCTACCAAGAGACCCAGTACTTC. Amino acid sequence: CASSLEGLAYQETQYF.

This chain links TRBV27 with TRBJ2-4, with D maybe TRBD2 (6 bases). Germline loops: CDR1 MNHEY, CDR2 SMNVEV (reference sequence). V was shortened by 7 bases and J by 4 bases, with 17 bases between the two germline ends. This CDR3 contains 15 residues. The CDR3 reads CASKEGSGGKNIQYF. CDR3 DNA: TGTGCCAGCAAAGAGGGGTCCGGGGGTAAAAACATTCAGTACTTC.

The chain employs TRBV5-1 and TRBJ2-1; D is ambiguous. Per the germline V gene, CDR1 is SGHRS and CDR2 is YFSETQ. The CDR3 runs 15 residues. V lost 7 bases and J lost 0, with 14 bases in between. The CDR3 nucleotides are TGCGCCAGCGGCGTAAGGTCCAGCTCCTACAATGAGCAGTTCTTC. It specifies CASGVRSSSYNEQFF.

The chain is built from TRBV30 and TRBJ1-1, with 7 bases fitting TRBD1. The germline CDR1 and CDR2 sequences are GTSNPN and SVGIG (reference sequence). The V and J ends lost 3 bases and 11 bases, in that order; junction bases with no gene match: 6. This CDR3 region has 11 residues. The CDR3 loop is CAWRDRVRAFF. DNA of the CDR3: TGTGCCTGGAGAGACAGGGTCCGGGCTTTCTTT. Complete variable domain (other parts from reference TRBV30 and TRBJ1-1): SQTIHQWPATLVQPVGSPLSLECTVEGTSNPNLYWYRQAAGRGLQLLFYSVGIGQISSEVPQNLSASRPQDRQFILSSKKLLLSDSGFYLCAWRDRVRAFFGQGTRLTVV.

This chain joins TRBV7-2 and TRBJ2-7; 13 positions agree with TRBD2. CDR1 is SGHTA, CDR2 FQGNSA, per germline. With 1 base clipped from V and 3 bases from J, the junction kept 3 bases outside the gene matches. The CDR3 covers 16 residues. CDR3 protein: CASSLEGLAGIYEQYF. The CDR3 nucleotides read TGTGCCAGCAGCTTAGAGGGACTAGCGGGAATCTACGAGCAGTACTTC.

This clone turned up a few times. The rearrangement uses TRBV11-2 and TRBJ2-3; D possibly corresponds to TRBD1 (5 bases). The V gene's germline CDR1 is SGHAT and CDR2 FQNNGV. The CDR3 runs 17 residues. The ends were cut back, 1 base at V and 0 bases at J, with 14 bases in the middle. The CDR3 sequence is CASSLVKGFGSTDTQYF. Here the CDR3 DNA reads TGTGCCAGCAGCTTAGTGAAGGGGTTCGGGAGCACAGATACGCAGTATTTT.

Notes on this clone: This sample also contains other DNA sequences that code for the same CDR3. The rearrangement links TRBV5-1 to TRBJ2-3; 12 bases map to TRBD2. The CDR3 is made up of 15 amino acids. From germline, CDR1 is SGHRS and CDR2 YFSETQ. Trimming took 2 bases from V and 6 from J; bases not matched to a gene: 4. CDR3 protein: CASSFGLAGSDTQYF. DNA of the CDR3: TGCGCCAGCAGCTTCGGACTAGCGGGATCGGATACGCAGTATTTT.

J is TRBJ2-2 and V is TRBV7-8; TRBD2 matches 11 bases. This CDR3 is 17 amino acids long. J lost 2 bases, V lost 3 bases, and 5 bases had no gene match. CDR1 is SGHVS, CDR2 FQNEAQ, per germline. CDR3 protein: CASSLLGTSGNTGELFF. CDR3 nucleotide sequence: TGTGCCAGCAGCTTGTTGGGGACTAGCGGAAACACCGGGGAGCTGTTTTTT.

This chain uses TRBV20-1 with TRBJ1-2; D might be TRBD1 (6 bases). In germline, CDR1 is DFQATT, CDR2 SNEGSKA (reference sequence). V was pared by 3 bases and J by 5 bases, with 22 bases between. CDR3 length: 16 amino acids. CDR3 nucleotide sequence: TGCAGTGCTAGTGGGGGCGGGCAACCATGGGAGTATGGCTACACCTTC. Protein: CSASGGGQPWEYGYTF.

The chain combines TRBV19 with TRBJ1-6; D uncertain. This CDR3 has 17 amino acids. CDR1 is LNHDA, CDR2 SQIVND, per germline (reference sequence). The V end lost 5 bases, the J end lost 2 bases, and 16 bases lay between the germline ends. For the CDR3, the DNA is TGTGCCAGTAGTGCCGCGCTTACTGGAGCCTATAATTCACCCCTCCACTTT. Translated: CASSAALTGAYNSPLHF. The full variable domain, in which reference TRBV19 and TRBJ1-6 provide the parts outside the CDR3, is DGGITQSPKYLFRKEGQNVTLSCEQNLNHDAMYWYRQDPGQGLRLIYYSQIVNDFQKGDIAEGYSVSREKKESFPLTVTSAQKNPTAFYLCASSAALTGAYNSPLHFGNGTRLTVT.

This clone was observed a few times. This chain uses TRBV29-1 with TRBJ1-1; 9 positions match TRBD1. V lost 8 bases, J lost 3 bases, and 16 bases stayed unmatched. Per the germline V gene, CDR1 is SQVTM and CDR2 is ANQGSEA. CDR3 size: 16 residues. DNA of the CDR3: TGCAGCACAATAACACAGGGGGCCATTGAGGACACTGAAGCTTTCTTT. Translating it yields CSTITQGAIEDTEAFF.

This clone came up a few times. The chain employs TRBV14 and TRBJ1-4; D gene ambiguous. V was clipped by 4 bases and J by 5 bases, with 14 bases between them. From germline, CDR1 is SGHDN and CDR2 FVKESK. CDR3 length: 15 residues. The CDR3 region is CASSRVFGFNEKLFF. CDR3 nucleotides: TGTGCCAGCAGCCGGGTTTTCGGTTTCAATGAAAAACTGTTTTTT.

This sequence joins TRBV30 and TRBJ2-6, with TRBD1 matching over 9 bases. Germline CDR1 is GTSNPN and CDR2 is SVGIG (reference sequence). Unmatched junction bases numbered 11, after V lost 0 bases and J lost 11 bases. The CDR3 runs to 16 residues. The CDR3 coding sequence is TGTGCCTGGAGTGTACAGAACTCCGGGACAGGGCACGTCCTGACTTTC. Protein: CAWSVQNSGTGHVLTF.

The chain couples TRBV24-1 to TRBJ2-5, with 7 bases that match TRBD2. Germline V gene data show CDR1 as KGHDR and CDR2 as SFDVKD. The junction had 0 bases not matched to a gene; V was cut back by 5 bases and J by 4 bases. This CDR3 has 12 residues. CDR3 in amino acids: CATSGGGETQYF. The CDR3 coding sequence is TGTGCCACCAGTGGGGGGGGAGAGACCCAGTACTTC.

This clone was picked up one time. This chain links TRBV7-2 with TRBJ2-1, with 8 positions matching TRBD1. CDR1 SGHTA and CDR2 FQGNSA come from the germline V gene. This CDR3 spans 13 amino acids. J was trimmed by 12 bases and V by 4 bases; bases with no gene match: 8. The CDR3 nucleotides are TGTGCCAGCAGCTCACAAACCGGGACAGGGCAGTTCTTC. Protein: CASSSQTGTGQFF.

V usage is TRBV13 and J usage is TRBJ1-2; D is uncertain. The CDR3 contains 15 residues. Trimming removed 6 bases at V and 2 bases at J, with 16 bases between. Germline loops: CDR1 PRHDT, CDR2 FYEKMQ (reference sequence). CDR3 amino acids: CASRPLGRENYGYTF. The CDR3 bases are TGTGCCAGCAGGCCGCTAGGGCGAGAGAACTATGGCTACACCTTC.